The 13 T cell receptor beta chains below all came from one sample that was sequenced in a study of tumor-infiltrating lymphocytes in primary liver carcinoma. Unsorted whole blood yielded blood RNA, and germline DNA was extracted as well. Priming with a constant-region primer yielded TCR beta cDNA from 400 to 500 ng total RNA. Sequencing libraries for TCR beta derived from three nested multiplex PCR rounds that used slightly modified ARM-PCR. The two initial PCR rounds, roughly 9 cycles each, used TRBV1-TRBV30 forward and C-beta reverse primers. TCRdb ran MiXCR on the multiplex PCR reads and lists one entry per CDR3 protein. The table includes about 320,000 distinct CDR3 sequences, roughly two thirds detected once. Sequencing was carried out using peripheral blood. The receptors stem from a man between 35 and 55 years old with primary liver carcinoma and hepatitis B virus infection.

Concerning this clonotype itself: An end of the junction differs from the germline gene, which may be a read error. The chain recombines TRBV4-1 with TRBJ2-2, with TRBD2 matching 7 bases. Germline assignment: CDR1 MGHRA and CDR2 YSYEKL. CDR3 length equals 18 residues. The CDR3 loop is CVSSQIGRTGLNTGELFF. The CDR3 DNA reads TGCGTCAGCAGCCAAATTGGAAGAACGGGACTAAACACCGGGGAGCTGTTTTTT.

The gene calls are TRBV5-6 and TRBJ2-3, with D unresolved. Looked up from germline, CDR1 is SGHDT and CDR2 is YYEEEE. Trimming took 4 bases from V and 4 from J, leaving 19 bases between them. The length of the CDR3 is 16 residues. The CDR3 region is CASSRAPHTLSDTQYF. The CDR3, as DNA: TGTGCCAGCAGCAGGGCCCCACACACATTGTCAGATACGCAGTATTTT.

In the case of this clonotype: An end of the junction does not agree with germline; a read error may underlie this. This chain uses TRBV28 with TRBJ2-1, with TRBD2 identical over 10 bases. This CDR3 is 16 amino acids long. Germline assignment: CDR1 MDHEN and CDR2 SYDVKM. The CDR3 spells CASNKPQGLANNEQLF. The CDR3 coding sequence is TGTGCCAGCAACAAGCCCCAGGGACTAGCGAACAATGAGCAGCTCTTC.

This clonotype has at least ten counts. This chain uses TRBV4-1 with TRBJ2-1; TRBD2 is a possible D gene (5 bases). With 3 bases removed from V and 2 bases from J, the gap between germline ends came to 14 bases. The CDR3 contains 16 residues. Germline values: CDR1 MGHRA, CDR2 YSYEKL. The CDR3 spells CASSQVDLITYNEQFF. Here the CDR3 DNA reads TGCGCCAGCAGCCAGGTGGACTTGATAACCTACAATGAGCAGTTCTTC.

As regards this clonotype: An end of the junction differs from the germline gene, which may be a read error. This chain uses TRBV10-3 with TRBJ1-5, with 9 bases aligning to TRBD1. This CDR3 is 14 amino acids long. Germline V lookup: CDR1 ENHRY, CDR2 SYGVKD. CDR3 sequence (DNA): TGTGCCACCAGTCCGACAGGGGGTAATCAGCCCCAGCATTTT. Its translation: CATSPTGGNQPQHF.

The genes are TRBV6-1 and TRBJ2-5, with a possible D match to TRBD1 (6 bases). This CDR3 contains 17 residues. The V and J ends lost 1 base and 1 base respectively, with 16 bases between them. CDR1 and CDR2 (germline): MNHNS, SASEGT. In nucleotides, the CDR3 is TGTGCCAGCAGTGAAGTTTATGGGGGACATACCCAAGAGACCCAGTACTTC. The encoded protein is CASSEVYGGHTQETQYF.

The V gene is TRBV5-4, the J gene TRBJ2-5; TRBD2 matches 8 bases. Per germline, CDR1 SGHNT and CDR2 YYREEE (reference sequence). The CDR3 has 14 residues. Losses at the gene ends were 5 bases for V and 5 bases for J; bases not matched to a gene: 8. CDR3 DNA sequence: TGTGCCAGCAGTCGGACTAGCAGGAGCGAGACCCAGTACTTC. This sequence encodes CASSRTSRSETQYF.

With respect to this clonotype: Compared with germline, one end of the junction differs, possibly owing to a read error. The gene calls are TRBV19 and TRBJ2-3; D gene ambiguous. This CDR3 contains 12 residues. The germline V gene has CDR1 LNHDA and CDR2 SQIVND (reference sequence). The CDR3, as DNA: TGTGCCAGTATCGGAGTTGGAGATGCGCAGTATTTT. Its translation: CASIGVGDAQYF.

Note on this clonotype: One base away lies a much larger clone, so this may be a sequencing read error. This rearrangement joins TRBV10-2 to TRBJ2-1; 12 bases line up with TRBD2. The CDR3 totals 20 residues. Germline V CDR1 and CDR2: WSHSY, SAAADI. Here the CDR3 DNA reads TGCGTCAGCAGTGAGGGTAGGGCTAGCGGGAGGGCCTTTGACCACAATGAGCAGTTCTTC. Residues: CVSSEGRASGRAFDHNEQFF.

Comments on this clonotype: The final CDR3 position lacks the conserved phenylalanine or tryptophan, pointing to a likely read error. The DNA is omitted, as the CDR3 cannot be located on it reliably, and the CDR3 follows TCRdb's listing. This rearrangement joins TRBV4-1 to TRBJ2-3; the D call in the table, TRBD1, was not verified against the DNA. The CDR3 length equals 15 residues, ends included. Looked up from germline, CDR1 is MGHRA and CDR2 is YSYEKL. CDR3 sequence: CASSQDSRERATQFY.

A word on this clonotype: One end of the junction is discordant with germline, which a read error may explain. V and J are TRBV11-3 and TRBJ1-1, with D possibly TRBD1 on 5 matching bases. The CDR3 covers 13 residues. Per the germline V gene, CDR1 is SGHNT and CDR2 is YENEEA. The CDR3 bases are TGTGCCGGCAGCACAGGTTCGAACACTGAAGCTTTCTTT. It codes for CAGSTGSNTEAFF.

This clonotype has only one observation. Mismatch with germline at one junction end may stem from a read error. The J gene is TRBJ2-1, the V gene TRBV20-1, with 7 positions matching TRBD1. Germline CDR1 is DFQATT and CDR2 is SNEGSKA (reference sequence). This CDR3 comprises 15 residues. The CDR3 spells CSTTDRVNSYNEQFF. CDR3 bases: TGCAGTACTACCGACAGGGTCAATTCCTATAATGAGCAGTTCTTC.

Note on this clonotype: This clone may be a read error of a much larger clone one base away. The gene calls are TRBV29-1 and TRBJ2-3, with 11 bases fitting TRBD2. Trimming took 4 bases from V and 6 from J; bases not matched to a gene: 18. Per germline, CDR1 SQVTM and CDR2 ANQGSEA. The CDR3 covers 18 residues. In DNA, the CDR3 is TGCAGCGTTGGAGGCATGAGGATGGTAGCGGGAGGGCCGGATACGCAGTATTTT. Protein sequence: CSVGGMRMVAGGPDTQYF.